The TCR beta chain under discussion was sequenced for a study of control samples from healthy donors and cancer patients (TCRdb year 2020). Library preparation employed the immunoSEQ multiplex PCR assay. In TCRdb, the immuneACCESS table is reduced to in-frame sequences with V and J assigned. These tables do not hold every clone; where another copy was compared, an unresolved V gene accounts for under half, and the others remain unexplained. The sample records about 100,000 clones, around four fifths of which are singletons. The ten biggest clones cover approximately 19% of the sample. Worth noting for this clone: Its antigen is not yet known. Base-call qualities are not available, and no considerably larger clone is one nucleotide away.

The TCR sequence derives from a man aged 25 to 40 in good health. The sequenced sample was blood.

The CDR3 loop reads CASSSRTGVRNEQFF. The sequenced DNA is TGCGCCAGCAGCTCAAGGACAGGGGTAAGGAATGAGCAGTTCTTC. This receptor chain uses TRBV5-1 and TRBJ2-1; TRBD1 matches 9 bases in the middle. Per the germline V gene, SGHRS is the CDR1 and YFSETQ is the CDR2. V lost 3 bases and J lost 7 bases, and the count of bases not matched to a germline gene is 8. The CDR3, cysteine through phenylalanine, is 15 amino acids long. The sequence is cut down to CDR3 DNA, 45 bases in frame from base 1.